This T cell receptor (beta chain) derives from a study of shared clonotypes between healthy human individuals. Broader study findings: Sharing across four donors was highest in naive CD4 (roughly 5%) and lowest in memory CD8 (roughly 0.4%).

Some clones are missing from TCRdb's copy, which holds only in-frame ones; the method was immunoSEQ multiplex PCR. The sample yields 1,400,000 or so clones, around 98.5% seen once. Comments on this clone: Antigen unknown.

Between the trimmed V and J ends, which lost 7 bases and 11 bases, there was a span of 15 bases. CDR3 length: 12 amino acids. The germline V gene has CDR1 MNHEY and CDR2 SVGAGI. The sample taken for sequencing was naive CD4+ T cells sorted from blood. Subset here: CD45RA+ positively selected. The sequence came from a man between 25 and 39 years old in good health. The rearrangement joins TRBV6-5 to TRBJ2-1; unclear D gene. CDR3 coding DNA: TGTGCCAGCACCGCCCCCACAACCCAGCAGTTCTTC. Translating gives CASTAPTTQQFF.